These 24 T cell receptor beta chains were all obtained from the same sample, sequenced in a study of blood T cell repertoires in COVID-19. TCRdb's table, derived via immunoSEQ multiplex PCR, lists solely in-frame clones and lacks some. The repertoire holds roughly 130,000 clones, with approximately 84% as singletons. The source material was PBMCs or T cells enriched from blood (not recorded which). All receptors come from a man aged 35 to 55 with acute COVID-19.

The chain links TRBV6-5 to TRBJ2-7; tentative D call: TRBD1 (6 bases). Germline V CDR1 and CDR2: MNHEY, SVGAGI. The CDR3 totals 12 residues. V was cut by 4 bases and J by 5 bases, with 9 bases left in between. Here the CDR3 reads CASSSQGNEQYF. CDR3 nucleotide sequence: TGTGCCAGCAGTTCACAGGGAAACGAGCAGTACTTC.

The chain employs TRBV3-1 (or the pseudogene TRBV3-2) and TRBJ1-6; D is unresolved. Germline V gives CDR1 LGHDT, CDR2 YNNKEL (reference sequence). The CDR3 consists of 15 residues. The ends were cut back, 2 bases at V and 9 bases at J, with 14 bases in the middle. The CDR3 sequence: CASSQRVSDSSPLHF. The CDR3 DNA follows: TGTGCCAGCAGCCAACGGGTCTCGGACTCTTCACCCCTCCACTTT.

This chain connects TRBV29-1 to TRBJ1-1, with a tentative D call TRBD1 (5 bases). CDR1 is SQVTM and CDR2 is ANQGSEA in the germline V gene. V lost 4 bases and J 3 bases, leaving 12 bases between the germline ends. CDR3 length equals 13 residues. The CDR3 nucleotides are TGCAGCGTTGGGGGAGGGGTGGACACTGAAGCTTTCTTT. Protein product: CSVGGGVDTEAFF.

The rearrangement joins TRBV5-1 to TRBJ2-3, with 13 bases lining up with TRBD2. CDR3 length: 20 residues. Germline trimming cut 0 bases from V and 0 bases from J; bases unmatched to any gene: 10. Germline CDR1 SGHRS, CDR2 YFSETQ. The CDR3 loop reads CASSLDPPLTSGGSTDTQYF. As DNA, the CDR3 is TGCGCCAGCAGCTTGGACCCACCCCTGACTAGCGGGGGGAGCACAGATACGCAGTATTTT. The full variable domain, in which reference TRBV5-1 and TRBJ2-3 provide the parts outside the CDR3, is KAGVTQTPRYLIKTRGQQVTLSCSPISGHRSVSWYQQTPGQGLQFLFEYFSETQRNKGNFPGRFSGRQFSNSRSEMNVSTLELGDSALYLCASSLDPPLTSGGSTDTQYFGPGTRLTVL.

This chain connects TRBV6-4 to TRBJ1-1, with 7 bases fitting TRBD1. Germline CDR1 is MRHNA and CDR2 is SNTAGT. The CDR3 length is 13 residues. The junction had 4 bases not matched to a gene; V was cut back by 8 bases and J by 1 base. The DNA of the CDR3 is TGTGCCAGCGGGGACAGCCAGAACACTGAAGCTTTCTTT. Translated: CASGDSQNTEAFF.

The chain joins TRBV7-9 to TRBJ1-1; maybe TRBD1 (6 bases). V lost 5 bases and J 0 bases, leaving 13 bases between the germline ends. Germline V gives CDR1 SEHNR, CDR2 FQNEAQ (reference sequence). This CDR3 spans 15 amino acids. The CDR3 spells CASSRRQAVNTEAFF. In DNA, the CDR3 is TGTGCCAGCAGCCGGCGACAGGCCGTGAACACTGAAGCTTTCTTT.

The chain joins TRBV30 to TRBJ1-6; a possible D gene is TRBD1 (5 bases). Germline V gene data show CDR1 as GTSNPN and CDR2 as SVGIG (reference sequence). The CDR3 has 14 amino acids. Trimming cost V 6 bases and J 5 bases, with 14 bases left between them. The CDR3 sequence is CACTATVNNSPLHF. The CDR3 coding sequence is TGTGCCTGTACCGCGACAGTAAATAATTCACCCCTCCACTTT.

The gene calls are TRBV6-5 and TRBJ2-2; D not certain. The CDR3 runs to 13 residues. Trimming took 7 bases from V and 2 from J, leaving 8 bases between them. The V gene's germline CDR1 is MNHEY and CDR2 SVGAGI. This chain's CDR3 is CASTRVNTGELFF. CDR3 bases: TGTGCCAGCACTCGGGTCAACACCGGGGAGCTGTTTTTT.

The chain recombines TRBV28 with TRBJ2-2; D is undetermined. The CDR3 consists of 11 residues. Germline CDR1 MDHEN, CDR2 SYDVKM. Between the trimmed V and J ends, which lost 7 bases and 7 bases, there was a span of 7 bases. CDR3 amino acids: CASTPGGELFF. The CDR3 DNA reads TGTGCCAGCACCCCGGGCGGGGAGCTGTTTTTT.

The chain combines TRBV7-8 with TRBJ2-2; D is unresolved. The CDR3 sequence is 13 residues long. Germline loops: CDR1 SGHVS, CDR2 FQNEAQ. Trimming took 6 bases from V and 2 from J, leaving 7 bases between them. The CDR3 DNA sequence: TGTGCCAGCAGGCCCACTAACACCGGGGAGCTGTTTTTT. It encodes CASRPTNTGELFF.

The V and J genes are TRBV6-4 and TRBJ1-2; TRBD1 matches at 8 bases. Germline V lookup: CDR1 MRHNA, CDR2 SNTAGT. The J segment lost 3 bases and the V segment lost 4 bases, leaving 4 bases of the junction unmatched. The CDR3 extends over 14 amino acids. CDR3 DNA sequence: TGTGCCAGCAGTGCCGGGACAGGAGACTATGGCTACACCTTC. Residues: CASSAGTGDYGYTF.

The chain carries TRBV27 and TRBJ1-6; unclear D gene. Looked up from germline, CDR1 is MNHEY and CDR2 is SMNVEV (reference sequence). Trimming stripped 0 bases from V and 4 bases from J, with 4 bases between. The CDR3 has 14 residues. The CDR3 DNA reads as TGTGCCAGCAGTTTATCCGGGTATAATTCACCCCTCCACTTT. Its translation is CASSLSGYNSPLHF.

The chain combines TRBV4-3 with TRBJ2-1, with 9 positions matching TRBD2. The J segment lost 0 bases and the V segment lost 0 bases, leaving 3 bases of the junction unmatched. The CDR3 runs to 17 residues. CDR1 LGHNA and CDR2 YSLEER come from the germline V gene. The CDR3 DNA reads as TGCGCCAGCAGCCAAGAGTTTAGCGGGAGCTCCTACAATGAGCAGTTCTTC. Residues: CASSQEFSGSSYNEQFF.

This chain joins TRBV12-3 or TRBV12-4 and TRBJ1-1; TRBD1 might be the D (5 bases). The V gene lost 6 bases and the J gene lost 7 bases, with 15 bases spanning the gap. The CDR3 consists of 13 residues. CDR3 nucleotides: TGTGCCAGCAGCACATTCCTCGGGGGTGAAGCTTTCTTT. It is translated as CASSTFLGGEAFF.

This clone was observed a few times. Here the CDR3 DNA reads TGCGCCAGCAGTCAGCTACAGGGGAATGAAAAACTGTTTTTT. This translates into CASSQLQGNEKLFF. This sequence joins TRBV4-1 and TRBJ1-4, with 7 bases lining up with TRBD1. The CDR3 consists of 14 residues. The V gene's germline CDR1 is MGHRA and CDR2 YSYEKL. V was pared by 6 bases and J by 5 bases, with 6 bases of the junction left unmatched.

V gene TRBV4-3 combines with J gene TRBJ2-1; 12 positions agree with TRBD2. V lost 0 bases to trimming and J lost 9 bases; unmatched junction nucleotides: 9. The CDR3 sequence is 17 residues long. Germline CDR1 reads LGHNA; CDR2 reads YSLEER. DNA of the CDR3: TGCGCCAGCAGCCAAGATGGGCTAGCGGGGGGGCTGGGTGAGCAGTTCTTC. Residues: CASSQDGLAGGLGEQFF.

This chain uses TRBV28 with TRBJ2-2; the D is unclear. Trimming shortened V by 4 bases and J by 3 bases, and 15 bases separated the two germline ends. The CDR3 sequence is 16 residues long. The V gene's germline CDR1 is MDHEN and CDR2 SYDVKM. The CDR3 reads CASSSPRVRYTGELFF. In DNA form, the CDR3 reads TGTGCCAGCAGTTCCCCTCGGGTCAGATACACCGGGGAGCTGTTTTTT.

This chain joins TRBV4-1 and TRBJ2-5; 8 bases are shared with TRBD2. The CDR3 runs 14 residues. Germline assignment: CDR1 MGHRA and CDR2 YSYEKL. V was clipped by 3 bases and J by 2 bases; unmatched bases: 2. The DNA of the CDR3 is TGCGCCAGCAGCCATACTAGCGGTCAAGAGACCCAGTACTTC. Translating it yields CASSHTSGQETQYF.

The V call is TRBV2, the J call TRBJ1-2, with D possibly matching TRBD1 (6 bases). The CDR3 consists of 14 residues. V lost 6 bases, J lost 5 bases, and 16 bases lay in between. In germline, CDR1 is SNHLY, CDR2 FYNNEI. The CDR3 sequence: CASRSLQGLYGYTF. The CDR3 bases are TGTGCCAGCAGGTCTTTACAGGGACTATATGGCTACACCTTC.

The chain carries TRBV9 and TRBJ2-7; 11 bases are a match to TRBD1. This CDR3 spans 16 amino acids. V lost 5 bases, J lost 6 bases, and 13 bases stayed unmatched. Germline values: CDR1 SGDLS, CDR2 YYNGEE. The CDR3 sequence is CASSPISGQGGSEQYF. The CDR3 DNA is TGTGCCAGCAGTCCAATTTCGGGACAGGGGGGGAGCGAGCAGTACTTC. The full variable domain, completed using reference TRBV9 and TRBJ2-7, is DSGVTQTPKHLITATGQRVTLRCSPRSGDLSVYWYQQSLDQGLQFLIQYYNGEERAKGNILERFSAQQFPDLHSELNLSSLELGDSALYFCASSPISGQGGSEQYFGPGTRLTVT.

V is TRBV7-2 and J is TRBJ1-3; TRBD1 matches 9 bases. Trimming at V came to 4 bases and at J to 0 bases, leaving 4 bases not matched to a gene. The CDR3 loop spans 16 amino acids. Germline V gene data show CDR1 as SGHTA and CDR2 as FQGNSA. In DNA form, the CDR3 reads TGTGCCAGCAGCTCACAGGGGGCCGCCTCTGGAAACACCATATATTTT. It translates to CASSSQGAASGNTIYF.

The rearrangement links TRBV7-6 to TRBJ2-7; possibly TRBD1 for D (7 bases). The germline V and J ends were trimmed by 5 bases and 3 bases, with 17 bases remaining between them. The CDR3 runs 15 residues. Germline V gives CDR1 SGHVS, CDR2 FNYEAQ. CDR3 nucleotide sequence: TGTGCCAGCAGCCGCGGGACAGACCCATTCTACGAGCAGTACTTC. Translation gives CASSRGTDPFYEQYF.

The chain uses TRBV2 and TRBJ2-5; weak D call: TRBD2 (6 bases). Per germline, CDR1 SNHLY and CDR2 FYNNEI. The CDR3 contains 13 residues. The ends were cut back, 6 bases at V and 5 bases at J, with 13 bases in the middle. The CDR3 reads CASRLAQRETQYF. DNA for the CDR3: TGTGCCAGCAGACTAGCTCAAAGGGAGACCCAGTACTTC.

The V gene is TRBV7-8, the J gene TRBJ1-1; D gene ambiguous. Germline assignment: CDR1 SGHVS and CDR2 FQNEAQ. This CDR3 spans 14 amino acids. The germline V and J ends were trimmed by 6 bases and 1 base, with 12 bases remaining between them. Here the CDR3 DNA reads TGTGCCAGCAGATTTGATCGGGGGAACACTGAAGCTTTCTTT. Translation gives CASRFDRGNTEAFF.